This TCR beta chain is drawn from a study of identical twins. Points on this clonotype: Its antigen is unidentified.

Through template switching, a universal primer site was introduced, and the cDNA contained unique molecular identifiers. TCRdb re-called the 5' RACE reads through MiXCR, storing one row per CDR3 protein. The profile shows approximately 350,000 distinct CDR3 sequences, roughly 12% of them singletons. Study-wide findings and caveats: Fewer insertions marked abundant cord blood beta clonotypes; young adult naive trended weakly, memory not at all.

This CDR3 comprises 15 residues. The ends lost 5 bases at V and 0 bases at J; junction bases unmatched: 3. CDR1 MNHNS and CDR2 SASEGT come from the germline V gene. The same data also contributed to another study, on yellow fever vaccine responses in identical twins.

Sequenced material: CD8+ T cells sorted from blood. The TCR sequence derives from a woman aged 18-29 years in good health. The chain uses TRBV6-1 and TRBJ2-3; TRBD2 agrees at 9 bases. Here the CDR3 reads CASSQRGASTDTQYF. The CDR3 DNA reads TGTGCCAGCAGTCAGCGGGGGGCTAGCACAGATACGCAGTATTTT.